This T cell receptor (beta chain) stems from a study of T cells in Graves' hyperthyroidism and ophthalmopathy. Individuals with ophthalmopathy presented a Clinical Activity Score of at least 3, a NOSPECS grade of at least 4 and a duration under 3 months. The authors took PBMCs from 10 ml fresh peripheral blood. Study-wide results and limits: In blood, most of the thyroid clonotypes expanded above 0.001 were also present.

In this sample, this clonotype turned up a few times. No antigen is known for it. RNA transcripts served as the template for amplifying TCR beta CDR3 regions. TCR CDR3 underwent first-round RT-PCR with the HTBI primer set. TCRdb reprocessed the multiplex PCR reads via MiXCR and lists one record per CDR3 protein. Of some 490,000 distinct CDR3 sequences in the sample, roughly 15% were seen once. Sequenced material: blood. This sequence originates from a woman aged 25 to 39 with Graves' ophthalmopathy.

CDR3 sequence (DNA): TGTGCCAGTAGTATTAACGGAAACACTGAAGCTTTCTTT. This gives the protein CASSINGNTEAFF. The rearrangement uses TRBV19 and TRBJ1-1, with D hard to call. The CDR3 is made up of 13 amino acids. In germline, CDR1 is LNHDA, CDR2 SQIVND (reference sequence). V lost 3 bases and J lost 2, with 7 bases in between.